These 5 T cell receptor beta chains originate from one sample sequenced in a study of prognosis after radiotherapy for stage I lung cancer. Two-round multiplex PCR on genomic DNA was the method by which TCR beta CDR3 was amplified. Primers targeting each individual TRBV and TRBJ gene were applied in first-round PCR. Each CDR3 protein gets one entry after TCRdb re-called the multiplex PCR reads with MiXCR. The table has about 21,000 distinct CDR3 sequences, about 42% seen once. Sequenced material: PBMCs, taken before or after stereotactic body radiation therapy (not recorded which). The receptors here all came from a donor older than 45 with non-small cell lung cancer.

This clonotype showed up just a few times. Since a much larger clone is just one base distant, this may be a read error. The chain recombines TRBV13 with TRBJ1-1; D may be TRBD1 (6 bases). Germline-derived CDR1 and CDR2 are PRHDT and FYEKMQ (reference sequence). The CDR3 is made up of 15 amino acids. The CDR3 reads CTSSIRQALNTEAFF. In DNA form, the CDR3 reads TGTACCAGCAGCATCAGACAGGCCCTGAACACTGAAGCTTTCTTT.

This clonotype is medium-sized in the sample. The chain is built from TRBV6-5 and TRBJ2-7; 7 nucleotides agree with TRBD1. Germline V gene data show CDR1 as MNHEY and CDR2 as SVGAGI. V lost 0 bases to trimming and J lost 6 bases; unmatched junction nucleotides: 11. This CDR3 comprises 16 residues. The CDR3 spells CASSYSTGQTSAEQYF. In DNA, the CDR3 is TGTGCCAGCAGTTACTCGACGGGACAGACATCGGCCGAGCAGTACTTC.

In its sample, this clonotype was seen many times. The rearrangement joins TRBV2 to TRBJ2-5; 11 bases align to TRBD1. The CDR3 loop spans 15 amino acids. With V trimmed by 6 bases and J by 1 base, 4 bases remained unmatched. Germline assignment: CDR1 SNHLY and CDR2 FYNNEI. Written as DNA, the CDR3 is TGTGCCAGCAGAGCCGGGACAGGGGGCCAAGAGACCCAGTACTTC. It specifies CASRAGTGGQETQYF.

This sequence joins TRBV6-5 and TRBJ2-7; D remains unclear. V shed 2 bases and J shed 4 bases, with 15 bases lying between them. Per the germline V gene, CDR1 is MNHEY and CDR2 is SVGAGI. This CDR3 contains 15 residues. The CDR3 loop is CASSYSQSFYYEQYF. DNA for the CDR3: TGTGCCAGCAGTTACAGCCAGTCTTTTTATTACGAGCAGTACTTC.

The chain uses TRBV2 and TRBJ2-7; no clear D gene. CDR1 SNHLY and CDR2 FYNNEI come from the germline V gene. Trimming cost V 6 bases and J 3 bases, with 18 bases left between them. The CDR3 covers 15 residues. The CDR3 sequence: CASRATESPNYEQYF. In DNA, the CDR3 is TGTGCCAGCAGGGCTACTGAGTCTCCCAACTACGAGCAGTACTTC. The full variable domain, in which reference TRBV2 and TRBJ2-7 provide the parts outside the CDR3, is EPEVTQTPSHQVTQMGQEVILRCVPISNHLYFYWYRQILGQKVEFLVSFYNNEISEKSEIFDDQFSVERPDGSNFTLKIRSTKLEDSAMYFCASRATESPNYEQYFGPGTRLTVT.